The 32 T cell receptor beta chains given below trace back to one sample, sequenced in a study of cytomegalovirus exposure and HLA in healthy donors. The PCR ran on 60 Vbeta and 13 Jbeta primers. Clones were read by immunoSEQ multiplex PCR, and TCRdb kept only the in-frame ones, dropping some. This sample yields around 130,000 clones, of which 60% to 80% are seen a single time; approximately 1.6% belongs to the top ten. The material sequenced was PBMCs. The receptor set was obtained from a woman in her thirties in good health and CMV-seronegative.

In regard to this clone: Other DNA sequences in the same sample also yield this CDR3. V usage is TRBV2 and J usage is TRBJ2-5; D is possibly TRBD2 (6 bases). Deletions cut 8 bases from V and 2 bases from J, with 6 bases between. Germline V gene data show CDR1 as SNHLY and CDR2 as FYNNEI. The length of the CDR3 is 11 residues. CDR3 nucleotides: TGTGCCAGCGGAGGGCAAGAGACCCAGTACTTC. Residues: CASGGQETQYF.

The rearrangement uses TRBV7-2 and TRBJ1-5, with unresolved D. In germline, CDR1 is SGHTA, CDR2 FQGNSA. CDR3 length: 15 residues. The ends were cut back, 3 bases at V and 0 bases at J, with 9 bases in the middle. CDR3: CASSLMRDSNQPQHF. CDR3 coding DNA: TGTGCCAGCAGCTTGATGCGGGATAGCAATCAGCCCCAGCATTTT.

The table lists this clone with a few counts. The rearrangement joins TRBV10-3 to TRBJ2-1, with 7 bases matching TRBD2. Trimming removed 0 bases from V and 0 bases from J; junction bases left unmatched: 2. The length of the CDR3 is 16 residues. The germline V gene encodes CDR1 ENHRY and CDR2 SYGVKD. The CDR3 region is CAISESPSGSYNEQFF. CDR3 coding DNA: TGTGCCATCAGTGAGTCCCCTAGCGGCTCCTACAATGAGCAGTTCTTC.

This clone occurred once. The genes are TRBV5-8 and TRBJ1-5; D possibly corresponds to TRBD1 (5 bases). Trimming removed 0 bases at V and 2 bases at J, with 18 bases between. The CDR3 is made up of 18 amino acids. Per the germline V gene, CDR1 is SGHTS and CDR2 is YDEGEE. CDR3 coding DNA: TGTGCCAGCAGCTTGGGTTACTCAACAGGTTTGGGCAATCAGCCCCAGCATTTT. Its protein product is CASSLGYSTGLGNQPQHF.

This clone was seen only a few times. The CDR3 DNA follows: TGTGCTAGTGGTTTGATTAGAGACGGGGAGGGCAGCTCAGATACGCAGTATTTT. Translated, it gives CASGLIRDGEGSSDTQYF. V gene TRBV12-5 combines with J gene TRBJ2-3; 7 nucleotides match TRBD2. CDR1 is LGHNT and CDR2 is FRNRAP in the germline V gene. Germline trimming cut 2 bases from V and 4 bases from J; bases unmatched to any gene: 15. The CDR3 totals 18 residues.

This clone was recorded only once. The rearrangement links TRBV4-1 to TRBJ1-1; D unresolved. The germline V gene has CDR1 MGHRA and CDR2 YSYEKL. With 1 base removed from V and 6 bases from J, the gap between germline ends came to 15 bases. The CDR3 length is 15 residues. This chain's CDR3 is CASSQVSPLISEAFF. The CDR3, as DNA: TGCGCCAGCAGCCAAGTATCCCCTCTAATATCTGAAGCTTTCTTT.

The chain carries TRBV28 and TRBJ1-5; 7 positions agree with TRBD1. The trim removed 5 bases at V and 4 bases at J, leaving 8 bases unmatched. The CDR3 covers 15 residues. The germline gives CDR1 MDHEN, CDR2 SYDVKM. The CDR3 reads CASSPRGLGNQPQHF. The CDR3 coding sequence is TGTGCCAGCAGTCCGAGGGGGCTCGGAAATCAGCCCCAGCATTTT.

CDR3 sequence reads: CASSPFEGRTDTQYF. CDR3 DNA sequence: TGTGCCAGCAGCCCCTTCGAGGGGAGGACAGATACGCAGTATTTT. The chain couples TRBV9 to TRBJ2-3; weak D call: TRBD2 (6 bases). V was trimmed by 4 bases and J by 3 bases, leaving 15 bases between them. The CDR3 contains 15 residues. The germline CDR1 and CDR2 sequences are SGDLS and YYNGEE. Based on the CDR3 plus reference TRBV9 and TRBJ2-3, the full variable domain is DSGVTQTPKHLITATGQRVTLRCSPRSGDLSVYWYQQSLDQGLQFLIQYYNGEERAKGNILERFSAQQFPDLHSELNLSSLELGDSALYFCASSPFEGRTDTQYFGPGTRLTVL.

The V call is TRBV6-5, the J call TRBJ1-1, with unresolved D. Germline values: CDR1 MNHEY, CDR2 SVGAGI. V lost 2 bases and J lost 0, with 13 bases in between. This CDR3 has 16 amino acids. The CDR3 region has the DNA TGTGCCAGCAGTTACATACACACCGCACTGAACACTGAAGCTTTCTTT. Translated, it gives CASSYIHTALNTEAFF.

The CDR3 coding sequence is TGTGCCAGCAGGTTGAGGACAGGGGATGGAAACACCATATATTTT. It translates to CASRLRTGDGNTIYF. The chain has TRBV6-1 and TRBJ1-3; 9 bases match TRBD1. Germline V gives CDR1 MNHNS, CDR2 SASEGT. CDR3 length: 15 residues. V shed 6 bases, J shed 3 bases, and the junction held 6 bases outside the gene matches.

The chain has TRBV27 and TRBJ2-5; possible D gene TRBD1, 7 bases. Trimming pared 8 bases from V and 4 bases from J, leaving 17 bases between. The germline V gene encodes CDR1 MNHEY and CDR2 SMNVEV (reference sequence). The CDR3 runs 14 residues. The CDR3 DNA is TGTGCCAGCGCCAGGGGGGAAGCGGGAGAGACCCAGTACTTC. Its protein is CASARGEAGETQYF.

The V and J genes are TRBV10-3 and TRBJ1-2; the match to TRBD1 covers 8 bases. With 10 bases clipped from V and 13 bases from J, the junction kept 23 bases outside the gene matches. This CDR3 spans 15 amino acids. The germline V gene encodes CDR1 ENHRY and CDR2 SYGVKD. The CDR3 loop reads CATGTGQLITSPLTF. The DNA for the CDR3 is TGTGCCACCGGGACAGGCCAGCTGATAACTAGTCCTCTCACCTTC.

This chain joins TRBV4-1 and TRBJ1-3; TRBD1 might be the D (5 bases). Deletions cut 6 bases from V and 8 bases from J, with 17 bases between. The CDR3 length is 14 residues. The germline gives CDR1 MGHRA, CDR2 YSYEKL. The DNA for the CDR3 is TGCGCCAGCAGTTTTGGGGGGTCCAGGGACACCATATATTTT. This sequence encodes CASSFGGSRDTIYF.

The CDR3 protein is CASTTGQGAQRNQPQHF. CDR3 sequence (DNA): TGTGCCAGTACTACCGGGCAGGGGGCTCAAAGGAATCAGCCCCAGCATTTT. This chain joins TRBV19 and TRBJ1-5, with 8 bases lining up with TRBD1. The CDR3 is made up of 17 amino acids. After removal of 7 bases from V and 4 bases from J, the junction contained 15 bases not matched to a gene. CDR1 is LNHDA and CDR2 is SQIVND in the germline V gene (reference sequence).

The V and J genes are TRBV7-2 and TRBJ2-1; D is ambiguous. The CDR3 length is 15 residues. Trimming removed 6 bases at V and 2 bases at J, with 14 bases between. Germline V gene sequence: CDR1 SGHTA, CDR2 FQGNSA. The CDR3 sequence is CASRRPGYPYNEQFF. CDR3 bases: TGTGCCAGCAGGCGCCCCGGGTACCCCTACAATGAGCAGTTCTTC. The whole variable domain, remainder taken from reference TRBV7-2 and TRBJ2-1, is GAGVSQSPSNKVTEKGKDVELRCDPISGHTALYWYRQSLGQGLEFLIYFQGNSAPDKSGLPSDRFSAERTGGSVSTLTIQRTQQEDSAVYLCASRRPGYPYNEQFFGPGTRLTVL.

The genes are TRBV15 and TRBJ1-2, with a possible D match to TRBD1 (5 bases). V gave up 2 bases and J gave up 3 bases, with 13 bases separating them. This CDR3 is built from 15 residues. In germline, CDR1 is LNHNV, CDR2 YYDKDF (reference sequence). In nucleotides, the CDR3 is TGTGCCACCAGCAGACTGCAACAGGTAGACTATGGCTACACCTTC. Translation gives CATSRLQQVDYGYTF.

The chain links TRBV7-2 to TRBJ2-7, with D maybe TRBD2 (6 bases). CDR1 and CDR2 from the germline V gene are SGHTA and FQGNSA. V lost 1 base and J lost 5, with 15 bases in between. This CDR3 is built from 15 residues. CDR3 nucleotide sequence: TGTGCCAGCAGCTTAGGCGGCGGGGTTTATCACGAGCAGTACGTC. Translated, it gives CASSLGGGVYHEQYV.

This sequence joins TRBV28 and TRBJ2-2; 11 bases agree with TRBD1. There are 16 residues in the CDR3. J was trimmed by 5 bases and V by 0 bases; bases with no gene match: 2. CDR1 and CDR2 from the germline V gene are MDHEN and SYDVKM. The CDR3 protein is CASSLWGTGGTGELFF. DNA of the CDR3: TGTGCCAGCAGTTTATGGGGGACAGGGGGGACCGGGGAGCTGTTTTTT.

The gene calls are TRBV28 and TRBJ1-2; no firm D call. The CDR3 sequence is 15 residues long. V was shortened by 10 bases and J by 1 base, with 19 bases between the two germline ends. Germline assignment: CDR1 MDHEN and CDR2 SYDVKM. The CDR3 here is CATHYPQPGNYGYTF. CDR3 sequence (DNA): TGTGCCACCCATTACCCCCAGCCGGGTAACTATGGCTACACCTTC.

This clone turned up a few times. The J gene is TRBJ1-2, the V gene TRBV5-6; D gene unclear. Trimming removed 4 bases at V and 8 bases at J, with 21 bases between. The CDR3 has 15 amino acids. Germline CDR1 SGHDT, CDR2 YYEEEE. The CDR3 region has the DNA TGTGCCAGCAGCCACTTTGAGACTCCAAGAAGAGGCTACACCTTC. This translates into CASSHFETPRRGYTF.

The chain uses TRBV30 and TRBJ1-5, with D maybe TRBD1 (6 bases). V shed 1 base and J shed 5 bases, with 15 bases lying between them. The germline gives CDR1 GTSNPN, CDR2 SVGIG (reference sequence). The CDR3 is 15 residues long. CDR3 residues: CAWSGGWDTHQPQHF. The CDR3 coding sequence is TGTGCCTGGAGTGGAGGGTGGGACACTCATCAGCCCCAGCATTTT.

The V call is TRBV6-1, the J call TRBJ2-4; D unresolved. The CDR3 covers 12 residues. CDR1 is MNHNS and CDR2 is SASEGT in the germline V gene. V shed 8 bases and J shed 3 bases, with 8 bases lying between them. The CDR3 region is CASYSLKNIQYF. In DNA form, the CDR3 reads TGTGCCAGCTACAGTCTCAAAAACATTCAGTACTTC.

The gene calls are TRBV1 and TRBJ2-5; TRBD2 reflects the table's D call only, with no check against the DNA. TRBV1 is tagged as a pseudogene. The CDR3 loop spans 12 amino acids. The CDR3 sequence: CTSKGGQETQYF. In DNA form, the CDR3 reads TGCACCAGCAAAGGCGGTCAAGAGACCCAGTACTTC.

The rearrangement joins TRBV27 to TRBJ2-5, with a possible D match to TRBD2 (6 bases). This CDR3 has 13 amino acids. Trimming cost V 6 bases and J 5 bases, with 13 bases left between them. The V gene's germline CDR1 is MNHEY and CDR2 SMNVEV (reference sequence). CDR3 loop: CASRTSMFETQYF. CDR3 nucleotide sequence: TGTGCCAGCAGGACTAGTATGTTCGAGACCCAGTACTTC.

The chain carries TRBV19 and TRBJ2-7, with 8 bases matching TRBD1. V lost 7 bases and J lost 2; bases outside the gene matches: 7. Germline V gene lookup returns CDR1 LNHDA and CDR2 SQIVND (reference sequence). The length of the CDR3 is 14 residues. CDR3 amino acids: CASKQDRDTYEQYF. CDR3 coding DNA: TGTGCCAGTAAACAGGACAGGGACACCTACGAGCAGTACTTC.

The chain has TRBV6-5 and TRBJ1-5; 8 bases align to TRBD1. This CDR3 is 14 amino acids long. V dropped 7 bases and J dropped 7; count of bases not matched to a gene: 9. Germline lookup yields CDR1 MNHEY and CDR2 SVGAGI. The CDR3 DNA follows: TGTGCCAGCACTAATACAGGGGGAGGGCAGCCCCAGCATTTT. Translated: CASTNTGGGQPQHF.

The chain joins TRBV28 to TRBJ2-3; 9 nucleotides align to TRBD1. The CDR3 sequence is 14 residues long. V shed 8 bases, J shed 5 bases, and the junction held 8 bases outside the gene matches. The germline V gene encodes CDR1 MDHEN and CDR2 SYDVKM. DNA of the CDR3: TGTGCCAGCCGAACGACAGGGGGACTAGATACGCAGTATTTT. It translates to CASRTTGGLDTQYF.

This chain connects TRBV2 to TRBJ2-5; D gene uncertain. The germline V gene has CDR1 SNHLY and CDR2 FYNNEI. This CDR3 has 11 residues. The V and J ends lost 5 bases and 4 bases respectively, with 5 bases between them. CDR3 in DNA: TGTGCCAGCAGTTCCGGAGAGACCCAGTACTTC. This gives the protein CASSSGETQYF.

In the case of this clone: Other DNA sequences in the sample encode the same CDR3. The chain carries TRBV19 and TRBJ1-6; D is ambiguous. Germline values: CDR1 LNHDA, CDR2 SQIVND (reference sequence). The germline V and J ends were trimmed by 7 bases and 5 bases, with 9 bases remaining between them. The CDR3 has 13 residues. The CDR3 nucleotides read TGTGCCAGTAAAGGAGGCAATAATTCACCCCTCCACTTT. Translated, it gives CASKGGNNSPLHF.

This rearrangement joins TRBV28 to TRBJ1-6; D is undetermined. Trimming shortened V by 6 bases and J by 6 bases, and 9 bases separated the two germline ends. In germline, CDR1 is MDHEN, CDR2 SYDVKM. The CDR3 is 13 amino acids. The CDR3 loop reads CASSYHSNSPLHF. The CDR3 DNA sequence: TGTGCCAGCAGCTACCACAGTAATTCACCCCTCCACTTT.

This sequence joins TRBV27 and TRBJ2-1; 7 bases match TRBD1. Germline V gene sequence: CDR1 MNHEY, CDR2 SMNVEV (reference sequence). Trimming removed 0 bases from V and 15 bases from J; junction bases left unmatched: 11. There are 14 residues in the CDR3. The CDR3 nucleotides are TGTGCCAGCAGTTTATCGGTATCCGACAGGGTGGGGTTCTTC. Residues: CASSLSVSDRVGFF.

The chain employs TRBV2 and TRBJ1-6, with 7 bases that match TRBD1. The CDR3 contains 14 residues. Per the germline V gene, CDR1 is SNHLY and CDR2 is FYNNEI. V was pared by 5 bases and J by 10 bases, with 8 bases of the junction left unmatched. CDR3 sequence: CASSTNRGQSPLHF. As DNA, the CDR3 is TGTGCCAGCAGTACCAACAGGGGACAGTCACCCCTCCACTTT.